Listed below are T cell receptor beta chains from one sample, sequenced in a study of blood T cell repertoires in COVID-19. Here immunoSEQ multiplex PCR was the method, and the copy in TCRdb shows in-frame clones only, minus some. The sample has some 200,000 clones; 80% to 90% are singletons. The material sequenced was PBMCs or T cells enriched from blood (not recorded which). The receptors come from a man aged 35-49 years who had recovered from COVID-19. CDR3s include the opening cysteine and the closing phenylalanine or tryptophan.

TRBV11-1 | CASSLGPATGYEQYF
TRBV19 | CASSTRDRGSYEQYF
TRBV11-3 | CASSLGGTNRHEQYF
TRBV3-1/TRBV3-2 | CASSQGGGQETQYF
TRBV7-9 | CASTDLRGKGTDTQYF
TRBV18 | CASSPPAEVTAFF
TRBV6-5 | CASSSVTEAFF
TRBV9 | CASSTWTGARDYGYTF
TRBV11-3 | CASSWPRDRGQTDEQFF
TRBV27 | CASSLTGLGNTIYF
TRBV4-1 | CASSPLRTDEKLFF
TRBV5-1 | CASRGTGEETQYF
TRBV7-2 | CASSLATNTEAFF
TRBV18 | CASSPQGAFSGELFF
TRBV3-1/TRBV3-2 | CASSRDRVTEAFF
TRBV18 | CASSPGAGGITDTQYF
TRBV3-1/TRBV3-2 | CASSRGLAGANTGELFF
TRBV7-9 | CASSYVSGRGDGEQFF
TRBV18 | CASSPLAQGSQETQYF
TRBV24-1 | CATSEVTGFEQYF
TRBV4-1 | CASSRQDRADYGYTF
TRBV7-2 | CASSSQGFTEAFF
TRBV30 | CAWNKRTNEKLFF
TRBV11-1 | CASSTPLAGLDEQYF
TRBV11-2 | CASSPSLVSGGRSGNTIYF
TRBV18 | CASSVGGVYNEQFF
TRBV24-1 | CATSDNGGNQPQHF
TRBV3-1/TRBV3-2 | CASGGNRGGKAYNSPLHF
TRBV2 | CASRPGTMNTEAFF
TRBV7-9 | CASSLDRAHEQYF
TRBV2 | CASRDTSGRRQETQYF
TRBV27 | CASRAGTSTEAFF
TRBV2 | CASSVTENTGELFF
TRBV7-8 | CASSVRREQFF
TRBV7-8 | CASSLVPGMGSGELFF